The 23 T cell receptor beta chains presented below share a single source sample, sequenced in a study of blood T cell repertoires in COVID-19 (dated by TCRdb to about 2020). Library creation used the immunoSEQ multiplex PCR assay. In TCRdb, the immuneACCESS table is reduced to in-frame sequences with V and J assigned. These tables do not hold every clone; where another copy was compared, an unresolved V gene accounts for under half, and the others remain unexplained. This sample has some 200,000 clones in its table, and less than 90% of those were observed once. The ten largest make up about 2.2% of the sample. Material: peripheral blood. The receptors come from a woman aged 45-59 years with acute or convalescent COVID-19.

The CDR3 here is CASRSSYNEQFF. The CDR3 DNA reads TGTGCCAGCAGGAGCTCCTACAATGAGCAGTTCTTC. The rearrangement links TRBV10-3 to TRBJ2-1; D is undetermined. V shed 10 bases and J shed 0 bases, with 7 bases lying between them. Germline CDR1 is ENHRY and CDR2 is SYGVKD. The CDR3 is 12 amino acids.

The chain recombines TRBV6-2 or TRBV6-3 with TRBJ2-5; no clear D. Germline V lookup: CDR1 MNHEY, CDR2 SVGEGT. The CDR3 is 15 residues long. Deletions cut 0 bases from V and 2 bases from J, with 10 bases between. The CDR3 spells CASSYSYARQETQYF. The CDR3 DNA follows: TGTGCCAGCAGTTACTCGTACGCGAGGCAAGAGACCCAGTACTTC.

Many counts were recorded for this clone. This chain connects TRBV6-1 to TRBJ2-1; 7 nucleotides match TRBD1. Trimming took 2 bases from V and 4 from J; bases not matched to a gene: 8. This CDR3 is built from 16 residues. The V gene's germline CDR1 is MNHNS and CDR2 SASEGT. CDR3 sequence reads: CASSEPYRTGYNEQFF. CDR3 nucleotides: TGTGCCAGCAGTGAACCCTATCGGACAGGTTACAATGAGCAGTTCTTC.

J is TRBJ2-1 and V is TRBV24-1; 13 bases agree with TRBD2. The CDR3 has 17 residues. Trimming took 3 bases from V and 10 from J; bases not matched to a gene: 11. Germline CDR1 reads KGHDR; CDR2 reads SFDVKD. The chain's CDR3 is CATSDKGLAGRVGEQFF. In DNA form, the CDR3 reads TGTGCCACCAGTGATAAGGGACTAGCGGGAAGAGTTGGAGAGCAGTTCTTC.

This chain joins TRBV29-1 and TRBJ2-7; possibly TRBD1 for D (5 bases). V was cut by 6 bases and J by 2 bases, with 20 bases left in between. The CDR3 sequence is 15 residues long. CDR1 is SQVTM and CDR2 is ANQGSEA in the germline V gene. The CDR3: CSVLGAETAPYEQYF. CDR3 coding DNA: TGCAGCGTCCTAGGGGCAGAGACCGCCCCCTACGAGCAGTACTTC.

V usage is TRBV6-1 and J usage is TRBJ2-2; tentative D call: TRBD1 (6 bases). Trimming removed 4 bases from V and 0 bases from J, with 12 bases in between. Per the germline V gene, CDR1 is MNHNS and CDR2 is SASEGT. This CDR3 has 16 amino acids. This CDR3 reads CASSAYRASNTGELFF. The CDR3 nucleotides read TGTGCCAGCAGTGCCTACAGGGCCTCGAACACCGGGGAGCTGTTTTTT.

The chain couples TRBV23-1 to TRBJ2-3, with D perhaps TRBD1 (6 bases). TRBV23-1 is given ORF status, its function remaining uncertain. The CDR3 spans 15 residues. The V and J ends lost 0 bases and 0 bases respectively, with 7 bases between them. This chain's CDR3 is CASSQSDRSTDTQYF. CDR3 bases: TGCGCCAGCAGTCAATCGGACAGAAGCACAGATACGCAGTATTTT.

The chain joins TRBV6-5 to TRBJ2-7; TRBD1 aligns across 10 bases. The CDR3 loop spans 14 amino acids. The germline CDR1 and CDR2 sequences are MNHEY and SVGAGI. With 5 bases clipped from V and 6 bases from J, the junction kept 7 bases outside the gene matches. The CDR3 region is CASSNRQGALEQYF. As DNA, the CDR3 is TGTGCCAGCAGTAACCGACAGGGGGCCCTCGAGCAGTACTTC.

The CDR3 reads CASSLLSGGGTEAFF. In nucleotides, the CDR3 is TGTGCCAGCAGTTTATTGTCAGGGGGAGGCACTGAAGCTTTCTTT. The rearrangement joins TRBV27 to TRBJ1-1, with TRBD1 matching over 7 bases. Trimming at V came to 1 base and at J to 4 bases, leaving 6 bases not matched to a gene. This CDR3 region has 15 residues. The germline V gene encodes CDR1 MNHEY and CDR2 SMNVEV (reference sequence).

This CDR3 reads CATSDHKLDWNYNEQFF. Here the CDR3 DNA reads TGTGCCACCAGTGACCACAAACTGGACTGGAACTACAATGAGCAGTTCTTC. The chain is built from TRBV24-1 and TRBJ2-1; D is possibly TRBD2 (5 bases). Trimming removed 4 bases from V and 3 bases from J, with 18 bases in between. Germline V gene lookup returns CDR1 KGHDR and CDR2 SFDVKD. There are 17 residues in the CDR3.

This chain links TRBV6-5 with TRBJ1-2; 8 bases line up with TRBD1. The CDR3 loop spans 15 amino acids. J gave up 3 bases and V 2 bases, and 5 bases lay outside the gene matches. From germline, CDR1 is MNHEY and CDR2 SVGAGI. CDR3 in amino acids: CASSYRTGLDYGYTF. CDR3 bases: TGTGCCAGCAGTTACCGGACAGGGTTGGACTATGGCTACACCTTC.

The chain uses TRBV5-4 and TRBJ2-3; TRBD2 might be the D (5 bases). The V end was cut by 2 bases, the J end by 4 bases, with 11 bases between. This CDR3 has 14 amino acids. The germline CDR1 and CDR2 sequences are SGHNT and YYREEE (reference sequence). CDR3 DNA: TGTGCCAGCAGCTTCGCCGAGGGATCAGATACGCAGTATTTT. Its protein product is CASSFAEGSDTQYF.

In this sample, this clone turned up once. The CDR3 loop reads CASSVGEDQPQHF. DNA of the CDR3: TGTGCCAGCAGCGTAGGGGAAGATCAGCCCCAGCATTTT. The chain uses TRBV14 and TRBJ1-5; D is possibly TRBD1 (5 bases). V was pared by 5 bases and J by 5 bases, with 10 bases between. CDR1 is SGHDN, CDR2 FVKESK, per germline. The CDR3 sequence is 13 residues long.

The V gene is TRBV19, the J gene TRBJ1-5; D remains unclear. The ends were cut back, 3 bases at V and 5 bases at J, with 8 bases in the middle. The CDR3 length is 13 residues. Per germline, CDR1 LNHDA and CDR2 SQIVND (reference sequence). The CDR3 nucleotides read TGTGCCAGTAGTATTTCGGGTGATCAGCCCCAGCATTTT. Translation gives CASSISGDQPQHF.

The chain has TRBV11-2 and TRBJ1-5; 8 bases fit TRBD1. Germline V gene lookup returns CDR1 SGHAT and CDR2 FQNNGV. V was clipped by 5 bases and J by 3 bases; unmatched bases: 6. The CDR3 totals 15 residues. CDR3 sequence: CASSPGQGINQPQHF. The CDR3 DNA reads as TGTGCCAGCAGCCCAGGACAGGGTATCAATCAGCCCCAGCATTTT.

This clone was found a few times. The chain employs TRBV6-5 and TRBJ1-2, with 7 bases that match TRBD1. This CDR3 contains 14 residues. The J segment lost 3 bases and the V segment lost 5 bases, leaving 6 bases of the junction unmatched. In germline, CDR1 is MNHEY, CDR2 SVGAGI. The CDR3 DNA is TGTGCCAGCAGTATCCGGGACAGCTACTATGGCTACACCTTC. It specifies CASSIRDSYYGYTF.

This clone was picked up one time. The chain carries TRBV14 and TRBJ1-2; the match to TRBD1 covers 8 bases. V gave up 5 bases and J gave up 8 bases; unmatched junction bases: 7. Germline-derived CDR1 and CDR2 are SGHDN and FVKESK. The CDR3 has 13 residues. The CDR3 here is CASSRQGAKGYTF. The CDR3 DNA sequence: TGTGCCAGCAGCAGGCAGGGGGCTAAAGGCTACACCTTC.

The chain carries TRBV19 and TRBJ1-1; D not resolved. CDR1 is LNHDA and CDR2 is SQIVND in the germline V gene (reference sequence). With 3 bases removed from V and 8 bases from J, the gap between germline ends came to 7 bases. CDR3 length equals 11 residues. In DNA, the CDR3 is TGTGCCAGTAGTATTGGGCAAGAAGCTTTCTTT. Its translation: CASSIGQEAFF.

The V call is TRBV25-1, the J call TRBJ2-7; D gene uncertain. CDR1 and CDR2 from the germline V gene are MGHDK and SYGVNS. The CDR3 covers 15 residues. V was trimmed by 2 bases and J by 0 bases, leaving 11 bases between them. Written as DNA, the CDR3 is TGTGCCAGCAGTGAAGGTGTAGCCAACTCCTACGAGCAGTACTTC. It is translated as CASSEGVANSYEQYF.

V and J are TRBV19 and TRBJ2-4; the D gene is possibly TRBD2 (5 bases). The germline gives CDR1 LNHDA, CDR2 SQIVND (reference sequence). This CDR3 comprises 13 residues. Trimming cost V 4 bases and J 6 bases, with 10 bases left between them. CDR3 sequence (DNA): TGTGCCAGTAGTAGGGCGGGCTTAAACATTCAGTACTTC. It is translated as CASSRAGLNIQYF. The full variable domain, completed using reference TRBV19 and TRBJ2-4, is DGGITQSPKYLFRKEGQNVTLSCEQNLNHDAMYWYRQDPGQGLRLIYYSQIVNDFQKGDIAEGYSVSREKKESFPLTVTSAQKNPTAFYLCASSRAGLNIQYFGAGTRLSVL.

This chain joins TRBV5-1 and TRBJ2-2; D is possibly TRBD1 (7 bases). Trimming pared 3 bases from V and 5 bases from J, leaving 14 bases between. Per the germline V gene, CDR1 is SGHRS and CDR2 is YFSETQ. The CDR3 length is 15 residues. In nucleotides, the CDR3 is TGCGCCAGCAGCTCCCCGGCGGGACAGACCGGGGAGCTGTTTTTT. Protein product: CASSSPAGQTGELFF.

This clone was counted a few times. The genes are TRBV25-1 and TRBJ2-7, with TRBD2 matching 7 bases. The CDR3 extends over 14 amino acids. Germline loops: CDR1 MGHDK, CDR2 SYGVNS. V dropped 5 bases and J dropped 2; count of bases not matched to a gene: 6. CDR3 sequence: CASSPGLSAYEQYF. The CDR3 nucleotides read TGTGCCAGCAGTCCGGGACTATCAGCCTACGAGCAGTACTTC.

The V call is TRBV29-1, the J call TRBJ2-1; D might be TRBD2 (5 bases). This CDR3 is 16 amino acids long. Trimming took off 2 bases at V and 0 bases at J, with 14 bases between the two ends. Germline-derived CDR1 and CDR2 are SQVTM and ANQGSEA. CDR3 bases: TGCAGCGTTGAACCTCGGACGGGGTCCTCCTACAATGAGCAGTTCTTC. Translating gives CSVEPRTGSSYNEQFF.